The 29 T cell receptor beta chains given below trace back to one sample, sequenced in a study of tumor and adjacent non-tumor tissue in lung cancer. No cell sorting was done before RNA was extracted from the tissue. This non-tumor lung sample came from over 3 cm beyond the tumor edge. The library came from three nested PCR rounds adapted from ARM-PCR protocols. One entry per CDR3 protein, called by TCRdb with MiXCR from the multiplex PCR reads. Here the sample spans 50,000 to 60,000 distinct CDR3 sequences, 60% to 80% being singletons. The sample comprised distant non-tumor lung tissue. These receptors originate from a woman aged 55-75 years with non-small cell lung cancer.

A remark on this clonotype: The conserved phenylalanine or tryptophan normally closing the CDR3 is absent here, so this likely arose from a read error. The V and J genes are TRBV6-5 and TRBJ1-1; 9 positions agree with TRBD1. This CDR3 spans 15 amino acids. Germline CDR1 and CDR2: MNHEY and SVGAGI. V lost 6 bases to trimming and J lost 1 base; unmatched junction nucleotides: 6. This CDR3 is CASRGTGGWNTEAFL. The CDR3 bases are TGTGCCAGCAGGGGTACAGGGGGCTGGAACACTGAAGCTTTCCTT.

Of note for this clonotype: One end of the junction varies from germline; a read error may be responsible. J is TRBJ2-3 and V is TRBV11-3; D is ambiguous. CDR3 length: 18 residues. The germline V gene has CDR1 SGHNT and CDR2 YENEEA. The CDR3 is CASNLDQDGVGTTDTQYF. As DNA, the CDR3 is TGTGCCAGCAACTTAGATCAGGATGGCGTGGGCACCACAGATACGCAGTATTTT.

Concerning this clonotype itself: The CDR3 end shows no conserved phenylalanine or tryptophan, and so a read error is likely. CDR3 amino acids: CASSPRLAGVQYEQYS. The CDR3 coding sequence is TGTGCCAGCAGTCCTAGACTAGCGGGGGTCCAATACGAGCAGTACTCC. The chain has TRBV12-3 or TRBV12-4 and TRBJ2-7; 12 bases fit TRBD2. The CDR3 consists of 16 residues. With V trimmed by 5 bases and J by 4 bases, 9 bases remained unmatched.

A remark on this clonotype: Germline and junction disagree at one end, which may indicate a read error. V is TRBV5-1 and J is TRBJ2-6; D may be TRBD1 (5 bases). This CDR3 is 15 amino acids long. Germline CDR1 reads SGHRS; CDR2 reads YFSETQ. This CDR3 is CASSLRASGANVPTF. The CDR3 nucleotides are TGCGCCAGCAGCTTGCGGGCTTCTGGGGCCAACGTCCCGACTTTC.

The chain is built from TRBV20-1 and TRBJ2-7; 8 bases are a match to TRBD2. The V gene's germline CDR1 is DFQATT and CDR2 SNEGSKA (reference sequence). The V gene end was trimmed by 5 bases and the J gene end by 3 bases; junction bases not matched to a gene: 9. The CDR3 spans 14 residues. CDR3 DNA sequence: TGCAGTGCTCCTCGCGGGGGGCAAATCTACGAGCAGTACTTC. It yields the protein CSAPRGGQIYEQYF.

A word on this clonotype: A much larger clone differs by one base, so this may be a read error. As DNA, the CDR3 is TGTACCAGCAGTCTCGGTAGGAGGGGCTACACCTTC. This translates into CTSSLGRRGYTF. V usage is TRBV28 and J usage is TRBJ1-2; no clear D gene. Germline V gene lookup returns CDR1 MDHEN and CDR2 SYDVKM. The CDR3 is 12 residues long.

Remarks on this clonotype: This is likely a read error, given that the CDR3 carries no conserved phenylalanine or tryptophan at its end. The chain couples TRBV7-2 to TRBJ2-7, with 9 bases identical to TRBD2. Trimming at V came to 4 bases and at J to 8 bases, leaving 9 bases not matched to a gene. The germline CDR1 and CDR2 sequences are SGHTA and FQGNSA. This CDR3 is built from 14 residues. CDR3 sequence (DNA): TGTGCCAGCAGCTCCGGGACTAGCTCCTCCAAGCAGTACTCC. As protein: CASSSGTSSSKQYS.

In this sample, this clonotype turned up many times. The CDR3 nucleotides are TGTGCCAGCAGCCCAACTGACGGGAGCTACAATGAGCAGTTCTTC. Translating gives CASSPTDGSYNEQFF. The V and J genes are TRBV7-3 and TRBJ2-1, with D tentatively TRBD2 (6 bases). The CDR3 has 15 residues. The V gene's germline CDR1 is SGHTA and CDR2 FQGTGA. Trimming left V 5 bases short and J 3 bases short, with 14 bases between.

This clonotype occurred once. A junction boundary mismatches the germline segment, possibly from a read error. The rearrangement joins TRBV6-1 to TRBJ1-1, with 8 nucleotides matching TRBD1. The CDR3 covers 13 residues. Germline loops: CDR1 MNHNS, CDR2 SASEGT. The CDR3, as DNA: TGTGTCAGCAATTACAGGGGGGCCACTGAAGCTTTCTTT. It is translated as CVSNYRGATEAFF.

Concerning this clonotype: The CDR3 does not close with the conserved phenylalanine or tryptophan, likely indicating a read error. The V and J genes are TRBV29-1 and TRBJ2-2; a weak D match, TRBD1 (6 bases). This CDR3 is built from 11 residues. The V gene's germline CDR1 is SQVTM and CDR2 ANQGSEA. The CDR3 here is CSVEGGGELFL. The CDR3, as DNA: TGCAGCGTGGAAGGGGGAGGGGAGCTGTTTTTA.

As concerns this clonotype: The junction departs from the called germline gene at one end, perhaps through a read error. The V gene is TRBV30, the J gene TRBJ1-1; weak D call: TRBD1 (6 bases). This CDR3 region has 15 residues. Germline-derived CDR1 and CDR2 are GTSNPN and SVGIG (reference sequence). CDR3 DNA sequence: TGTGCATGGAGTGTACGTTGGGGCAGGGACACCGAAGCTTTCTTT. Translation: CAWSVRWGRDTEAFF.

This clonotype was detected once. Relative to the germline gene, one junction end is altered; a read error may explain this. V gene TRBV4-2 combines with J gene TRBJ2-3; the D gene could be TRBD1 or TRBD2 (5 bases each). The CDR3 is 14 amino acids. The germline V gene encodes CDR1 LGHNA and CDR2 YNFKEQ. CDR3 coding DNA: TGTGCCAGTAGCCAAGTTGGGGGAGCCAATACGCAGTATTTT. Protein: CASSQVGGANTQYF.

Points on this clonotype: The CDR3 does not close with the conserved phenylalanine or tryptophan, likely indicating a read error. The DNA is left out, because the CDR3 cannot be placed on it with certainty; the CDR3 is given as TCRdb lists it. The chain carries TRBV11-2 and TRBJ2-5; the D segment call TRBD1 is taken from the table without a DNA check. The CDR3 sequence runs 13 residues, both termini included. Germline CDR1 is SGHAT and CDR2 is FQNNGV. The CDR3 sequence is CASSRLGTRDQYL.

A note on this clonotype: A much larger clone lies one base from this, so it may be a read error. CDR3 DNA sequence: TGTGTCTGGAGACCCGGACAGGGAGGAGGCTACACCTTC. It translates to CVWRPGQGGGYTF. J is TRBJ1-2 and V is TRBV30; TRBD1 agrees at 8 bases. CDR3 size: 13 residues. Germline V lookup: CDR1 GTSNPN, CDR2 SVGIG (reference sequence).

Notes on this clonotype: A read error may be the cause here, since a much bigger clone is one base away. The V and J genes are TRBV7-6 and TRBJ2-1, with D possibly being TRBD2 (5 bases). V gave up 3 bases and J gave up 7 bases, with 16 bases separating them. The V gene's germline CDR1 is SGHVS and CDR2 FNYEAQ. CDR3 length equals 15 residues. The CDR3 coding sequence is TGTGCCAGCAGCTTCAGCGGAGAGATGGAAAATGAGCAGTTCTTC. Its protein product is CASSFSGEMENEQFF. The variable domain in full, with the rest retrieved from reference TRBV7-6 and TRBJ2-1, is GAGVSQSPRYKVTKRGQDVALRCDPISGHVSLYWYRQALGQGPEFLTYFNYEAQQDKSGLPNDRFSAERPEGSISTLTIQRTEQRDSAMYRCASSFSGEMENEQFFGPGTRLTVL.

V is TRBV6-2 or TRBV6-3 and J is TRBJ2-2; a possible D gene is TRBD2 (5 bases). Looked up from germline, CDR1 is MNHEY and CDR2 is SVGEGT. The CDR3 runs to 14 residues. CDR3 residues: CPSSYEGDTGELFF. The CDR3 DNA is TGTCCAAGCAGTTATGAGGGCGACACCGGGGAGCTGTTTTTT.

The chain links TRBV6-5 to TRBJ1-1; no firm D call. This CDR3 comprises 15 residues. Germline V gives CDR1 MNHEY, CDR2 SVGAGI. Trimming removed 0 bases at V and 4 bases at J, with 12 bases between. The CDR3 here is CASSYSHRGGTEAFF. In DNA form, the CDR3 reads TGTGCCAGCAGTTACTCACATAGAGGAGGCACTGAAGCTTTCTTT.

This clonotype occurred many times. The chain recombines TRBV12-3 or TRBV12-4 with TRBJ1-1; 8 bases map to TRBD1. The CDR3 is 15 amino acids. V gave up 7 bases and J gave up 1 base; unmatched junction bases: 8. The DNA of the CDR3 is TGTGCCAGCACTACTCGGACAGGGTCGAACACTGAAGCTTTCTTT. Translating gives CASTTRTGSNTEAFF.

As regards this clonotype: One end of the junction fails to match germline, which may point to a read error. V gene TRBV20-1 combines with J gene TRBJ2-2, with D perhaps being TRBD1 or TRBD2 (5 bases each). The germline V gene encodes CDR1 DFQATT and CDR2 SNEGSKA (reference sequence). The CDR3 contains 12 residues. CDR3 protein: CSARSNTRELLF. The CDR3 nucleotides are TGCAGTGCTAGATCAAACACCAGGGAGCTGCTTTTT.

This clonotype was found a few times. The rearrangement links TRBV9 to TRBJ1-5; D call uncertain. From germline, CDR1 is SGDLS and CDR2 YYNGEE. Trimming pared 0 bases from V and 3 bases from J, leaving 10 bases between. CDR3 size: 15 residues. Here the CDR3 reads CASSVGAELNQPQHF. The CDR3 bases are TGTGCCAGCAGCGTAGGGGCGGAACTCAATCAGCCCCAGCATTTT. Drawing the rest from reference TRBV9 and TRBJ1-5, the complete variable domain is DSGVTQTPKHLITATGQRVTLRCSPRSGDLSVYWYQQSLDQGLQFLIQYYNGEERAKGNILERFSAQQFPDLHSELNLSSLELGDSALYFCASSVGAELNQPQHFGDGTRLSIL.

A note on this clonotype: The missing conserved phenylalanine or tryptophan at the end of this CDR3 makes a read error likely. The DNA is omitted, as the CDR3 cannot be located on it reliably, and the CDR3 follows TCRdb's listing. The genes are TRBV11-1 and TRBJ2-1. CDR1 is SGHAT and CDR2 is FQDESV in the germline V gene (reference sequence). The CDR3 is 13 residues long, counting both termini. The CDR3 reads CASSLATVREQFL.

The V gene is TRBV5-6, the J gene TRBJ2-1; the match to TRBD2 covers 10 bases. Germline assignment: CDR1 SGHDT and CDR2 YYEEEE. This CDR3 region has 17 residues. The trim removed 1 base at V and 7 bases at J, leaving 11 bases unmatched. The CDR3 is CASSLLSSGGARNEQFF. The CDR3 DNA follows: TGTGCCAGCAGCTTGTTATCGAGCGGGGGGGCGCGGAATGAGCAGTTCTTC.

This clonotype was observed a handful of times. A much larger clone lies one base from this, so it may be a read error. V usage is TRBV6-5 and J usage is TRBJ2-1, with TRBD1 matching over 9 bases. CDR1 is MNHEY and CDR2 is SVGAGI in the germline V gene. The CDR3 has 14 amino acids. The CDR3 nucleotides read TGTGCCAGCAGTTATACCACAGGGGGCAATGGGCAGTTCTTC. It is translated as CASSYTTGGNGQFF.

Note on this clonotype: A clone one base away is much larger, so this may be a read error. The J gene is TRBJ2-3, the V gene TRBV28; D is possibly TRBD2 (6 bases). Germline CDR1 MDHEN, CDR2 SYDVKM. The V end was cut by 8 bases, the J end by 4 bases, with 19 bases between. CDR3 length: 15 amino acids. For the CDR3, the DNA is TGTGCCAGCGAGGAGGCGGGGCGCGGAGCAGATACGCAGTATTTT. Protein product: CASEEAGRGADTQYF.

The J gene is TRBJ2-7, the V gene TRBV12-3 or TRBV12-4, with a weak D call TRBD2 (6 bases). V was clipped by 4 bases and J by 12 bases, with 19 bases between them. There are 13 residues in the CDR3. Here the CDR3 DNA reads TGTGCCAGCAGTTCTGGATCCCCGGGAGAACGGTACTTC. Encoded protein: CASSSGSPGERYF.

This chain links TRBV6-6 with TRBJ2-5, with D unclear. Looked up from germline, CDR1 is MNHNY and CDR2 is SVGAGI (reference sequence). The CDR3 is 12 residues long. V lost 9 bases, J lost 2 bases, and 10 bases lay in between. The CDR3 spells CARSPVQETQYF. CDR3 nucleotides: TGTGCCAGGAGCCCGGTACAAGAGACCCAGTACTTC.

CDR3 DNA sequence: TGTGCTAGCAGCTTTGTTCGGGAGACGCCAAATACGCAGTATTTT. Its translation: CASSFVRETPNTQYF. The chain employs TRBV12-1 and TRBJ2-3; TRBD2 was called by the table and not checked on the DNA. TRBV12-1 is annotated as a pseudogene. The CDR3 totals 15 residues.

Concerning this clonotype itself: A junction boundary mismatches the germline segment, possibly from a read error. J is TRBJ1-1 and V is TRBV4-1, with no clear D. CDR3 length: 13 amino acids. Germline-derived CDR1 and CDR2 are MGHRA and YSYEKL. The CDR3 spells CASSEERYTEAFF. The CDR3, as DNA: TGCGCCAGCAGCGAAGAGAGGTATACTGAAGCTTTCTTT.

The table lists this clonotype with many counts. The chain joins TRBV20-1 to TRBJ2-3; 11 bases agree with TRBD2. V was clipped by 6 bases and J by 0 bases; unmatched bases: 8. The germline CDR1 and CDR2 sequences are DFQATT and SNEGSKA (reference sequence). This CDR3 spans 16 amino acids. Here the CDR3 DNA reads TGCAGTGCGCTCACTAGCGGGAGCGATAGCACAGATACGCAGTATTTT. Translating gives CSALTSGSDSTDTQYF.